The following is a TCR beta chain sequence with its context. This specimen belongs to a study of blood T cell repertoires in COVID-19. The wider study: The study drew acute and convalescent COVID-19 samples from the United States, Italy and Spain.

The authors' processing: Nucleated cell number was recorded as an estimate derived from reference gene primer amplification. TCRdb's copy holds only in-frame clones and misses some; the assay was immunoSEQ multiplex PCR. The V and J calls and clone size are taken from that table; D and trimming were inferred from the DNA. The data contain 120,000 or so clones, 70% to 80% of them singletons. The sample comprised peripheral blood. The receptor comes from a man between 65 and 85 years old with acute or convalescent COVID-19.

As DNA, the CDR3 is TGTGCCAGCAGCTTCGCTACTAGCGGGACGGAGACCCAGTACTTC. Its translation is CASSFATSGTETQYF. This chain joins TRBV7-2 and TRBJ2-5, with 10 bases identical to TRBD2. Trimming at V came to 3 bases and at J to 5 bases, leaving 6 bases not matched to a gene. The CDR3 has 15 amino acids. Germline CDR1 is SGHTA and CDR2 is FQGNSA.